The entry below describes one T cell receptor (beta chain). Its antigen specificity is not known. Base quality data are lacking; no much larger clone is found one base away. The record originates from a study of cytomegalovirus exposure and HLA in healthy donors (dated by TCRdb to between 2016 and 2019). Turning to the overall study: An earlier analysis of around 600 of the donors reported approximately 290 Gb of sequence data and 117 million unique TCR beta sequences from some 180 million T cells. An early release that covered more than 550 HLA-typed donors contained about 300 gigabases of sequencing data and 70 million to 100 million unique TCR sequences. Among the roughly 410 genotyped donors, around 79% belonged to the genetic ancestry cluster associated with self-reported Caucasian donors. The study aimed to test whether cataloging public T cell receptors could reveal signatures of past pathogen exposure. The study profiled the T cell repertoires of approximately 700 subjects by immunosequencing and related them to cytomegalovirus serostatus. Along with the roughly 700-subject first cohort, a separate validation cohort of over a hundred different subjects was used. The study combined high-throughput TCR immunosequencing, statistical association of individual TCRs with disease status, and machine learning to predict cytomegalovirus infection status. In a later analysis, previously published TCR beta repertoires from 500 to 750 donors were re-analyzed and high-resolution HLA genotyping was added so that TCR occurrence patterns could be studied. The later analysis used no new phenotypic data to find candidate immune exposures, relying instead on TCR beta sequences and their occurrence across donors. To decide whether each TCR beta V gene segment behaved as functional or pseudogenic, an earlier analysis of approximately 590 of the donors relied on high-throughput TCR beta sequencing. Donor age, sex, ethnicity and CMV serostatus were compiled together with the repertoire data. A later genetic analysis took genome-wide SNP genotypes for about three fifths of the 666 donors and used that subset as a discovery cohort. Every repertoire in the discovery cohort had been generated on one and the same sequencing platform. HLA typing included class I and class II loci at four-digit resolution. The number of donors typed differed by locus, with about 629-640 for A, B, C, DRB1 and DQB1, roughly 520 for DQA1, 600 to 610 for DPA1, and approximately 470 for DPB1. About 5 DR-DQ haplotypes were handled as single units for association and clustering, since linkage in the cohort was strong. On average, 235,054 unique TCR beta nucleotide sequences were sequenced per donor among more than 350 genotyped donors of the cohort, with approximately 18% of those sequences being non-productive. Overall study outcomes, separate from this receptor: Because some donors lacked HLA typing at each locus, the association tests relied only on the typed subset. A cluster of highly shared sequence variants was judged likely to be a technical artifact of the sequencing pipeline. The 87-base-pair reads could not distinguish some IMGT-functional V segments, including TRBV6-2 and TRBV6-3, so those segments were excluded. The only immune exposure information available for the cohort was CMV serostatus. V-gene and J-gene trimming of TCR beta chains was associated with a missense DCLRE1C variant in a later genetic analysis, and the association was replicated in an independent cohort. While some public TCRs were present in many individuals, most TCR sequences turned up only very rarely across donors. The cohort was sequenced for TCR beta chains only, and without alpha or paired-chain data the features that could be detected were limited. Broadly in line with IMGT annotations, most TCR beta V segments showed up in productive rearrangements about 90% or about 30% of the time in an earlier analysis of several hundred of the donors. In a later analysis, HLA-associated TCR beta chains were found to be more clonally expanded and to have lower generation probabilities than equally common non-associated chains. In both the original and validation cohorts, the classifier was reported to diagnose cytomegalovirus status with high specificity and sensitivity. According to a later analysis, TCR association rates differed among HLA loci, with DRB1 alleles showing the most associated TCRs and HLA-C alleles showing the fewest. A later analysis reported that several top co-occurrence clusters appeared linked to parvovirus B19, influenza, CMV and Epstein-Barr virus. Assigning TCR associations to individual alleles was difficult when HLA alleles, especially DR and DQ, strongly co-occurred. The earlier analysis of 587 of the donors excluded seventeen rarely observed V segments, including chromosome 9 orphons, because counts were too low. The presence/absence analyses assumed that sequencing depth was roughly uniform across donors, and that assumption may not be true. A later analysis associated 16,951 TCR beta sequences with specific HLA alleles at a false discovery rate of 0.05. In the study, roughly 160 TCR beta chains were listed as associated with cytomegalovirus. Most CMV-associated TCR beta chains appeared to be HLA-restricted in a later analysis, and the HLA associations seemed to be driven largely by CMV exposure. Linkage disequilibrium might explain the correlated functional status among segregating V segments, but an unknown experimental factor could not be excluded. According to a later genetic analysis, donors in an Asian-associated ancestry cluster had fewer N-insertions in productive TCRs than the approximately 670-donor mean. A further reported finding was that TCR beta sequences accurately predicted the HLA-A and HLA-B alleles for most subjects in the first cohort. It was suggested by the authors that the approach could potentially be generalized to other disease states and immunological phenotypes. Three of the identified cytomegalovirus-associated TCR beta chains were confirmed in vitro to be specific for cytomegalovirus antigens.

Receptor amplification or capture employed the immunoSEQ multiplex PCR assay. For the multiplex PCR, a mixture combining 60 forward primers for TCR Vbeta segments and 13 reverse primers for TCR Jbeta segments was used. The CDR3 region of rearranged TCR beta genes was amplified from genomic DNA by a multiplex PCR assay. On the Illumina HiSeq System, the amplified TCR beta libraries were sequenced as 87-base-pair reads. The paper's processing steps were these. In a later analysis, tens of millions of unique TCR beta chains were counted across the 500 to 700 repertoires, and roughly 11 million of these chains were shared by at least two donors. Raw reads were error-corrected and collapsed into unique sequences by a nearest-neighbor algorithm in which closely related sequences were merged to remove PCR and sequencing errors. CDR3 sequences were aligned to IMGT reference sequences to assign V, D and J gene segments. For a sequence to be retained, a match of at least six nucleotides was required to both a V gene segment and a J gene segment. Rearrangements were called productive when the CDR3 lacked stop codons and stayed in frame with V and J; all others were non-productive. CDR3 was defined according to IMGT convention as the region running from the second conserved V-encoded cysteine to the conserved J-encoded phenylalanine. Sequences without an unambiguous match to a single V gene segment were excluded from the earlier analysis of about 600 of the donors. An earlier analysis of a few hundred of the donors classified V segments as functional when productive rearrangements were above 56.7% and as segregating when the standard deviation between donors was above 5%. A statistical classification framework was built for diagnosing cytomegalovirus status from the catalog of TCR beta chain sequences. A later analysis assigned V and J genes by comparing TCR nucleotide sequences with IMGT/GENE-DB human TR gene sequences. The TCRdist pipeline was used in a later analysis to assign CDR3 sequences and most-parsimonious VDJ recombination scenarios. In a later analysis, each TCR beta chain was defined by its CDR3 amino acid sequence together with its V-gene family, and reads lacking a unique V-gene family were excluded. A later analysis removed several hundred highly shared, low-generation-probability nucleotide sequences to deal with suspected cross-contamination and a sequencing artifact. For each public chain, a later analysis derived a clonal expansion index from normalized ranks of inferred template counts within each repertoire. In a later analysis, generation probabilities were computed using a VDJ recombination model fitted to out-of-frame rearrangements, and the results were checked against IGoR. A later analysis scored TCR-TCR, TCR-HLA and TCR-CMV co-occurrence with hypergeometric tests, applying a repertoire-size bias correction to TCR pairs. False discovery rates were estimated in a later analysis by permuting HLA or CMV assignments 20 times. In a later analysis, co-occurring TCRs were grouped with DBSCAN, and TCRdist sequence similarity was added when clustering was performed within HLA-allele-positive subsets. Repertoires with fewer than 30,000 or more than 120,000 public chains, plus five repertoires with anomalous nucleotide sharing, were excluded from co-occurrence clustering. TCRdb provides this immuneACCESS table in a form limited to in-frame rearrangements. Some clones are lacking; in checked studies, under half of them reflect an unresolved V gene, and why the rest are absent is not known. From that table come the V and J calls and clone size; the DNA was used to work out D and trimming. The sample table holds some 140,000 clones, of which almost 80% were seen once. Approximately 0.97% of the sample is taken by the ten largest.

In total, 500 to 700 healthy bone marrow donors made up the cohort. At the time of sampling, every cohort member was nominally healthy, though immune exposures that went unrecorded were likely present. The donor was CMV seronegative and was included in the group of several hundred seronegative cohort members. A peripheral blood sample was provided by each donor, and peripheral blood mononuclear cells were used for TCR beta sequencing. Genomic DNA was extracted from the blood cell samples with the Qiagen DNeasy Blood Extraction Kit. Germline trimming amounts to 1 base on V and 5 bases on J, with 6 as the count of junction bases outside the gene matches. In the germline V gene, CDR1 corresponds to LGHNA and CDR2 to YSLEER. The cysteine opens and the phenylalanine closes a CDR3 of 15 amino acids. Only the CDR3 DNA is retained, 45 bases long and in frame from the first base.

This receptor was identified in a man between 18 and 35 years old in good health and CMV-seronegative. The sequenced sample was PBMCs. This chain joins TRBV4-3 to TRBJ2-7, with 9 bases in between that match TRBD1. The CDR3 loop reads CASSQGTGAGNEQYF. The DNA reads TGCGCCAGCAGCCAAGGGACAGGGGCCGGGAACGAGCAGTACTTC.